This TCR beta chain came from a study of blood T cell repertoires in COVID-19. Study summary: Acute and convalescent COVID-19 samples came from the United States, Italy and Spain. T cells, B-cell-depleted T cells, or PBMCs supplied cDNA or gDNA.

CDR1 MGHRA and CDR2 YSYEKL come from the germline V gene. The V gene lost 1 base and the J gene lost 8 bases, with 8 bases spanning the gap. The CDR3 contains 12 residues. Original analysis: Estimation of nucleated cell counts relied on the amplification of reference gene primers. The assay was immunoSEQ multiplex PCR, and TCRdb's table has in-frame clones only and misses some. V and J calls and clone size are given by that table; D and trimming were obtained from the DNA. The repertoire consists of approximately 670,000 clones, with about nine tenths occurring once and the leading ten covering more than 0.25%.

The sequenced sample was peripheral blood. This TCR was sampled from a woman aged 18 to 35 with acute or convalescent COVID-19. The rearrangement joins TRBV4-1 to TRBJ1-2; D possibly corresponds to TRBD1 (5 bases). Here the CDR3 reads CASSQGTPGYTF. CDR3 coding DNA: TGCGCCAGCAGCCAAGGGACACCAGGCTACACCTTC.